This T cell receptor (beta chain) was recovered during a study of response to subunit inactivated influenza vaccine (dated by TCRdb to about 2018). For the study in its entirety: Deep quantitative profiling of the T cell receptor repertoire was used in the study to follow responses to a trivalent subunit inactivated influenza vaccine.

Trimming takes 3 bases from V and 8 bases from J, and the germline ends sit 7 bases apart. The CDR3 holds 12 amino acids from the cysteine to the phenylalanine. The sequence is cut down to CDR3 DNA, 36 bases in frame from base 1. General conclusions and limits of the study: It was suggested by the authors that each seasonal influenza vaccination may recruit only a limited number of new T cells.

This clonotype was seen only a few times. This clone's antigen is unknown. Base quality data are lacking; no much larger clone is found one base away. Receptor amplification or capture employed RT-PCR. TCRdb lists the instrument as Illumina HiSeq 2500. The raw public reads went through TCRdb reprocessing: fastp at Q25, MiXCR clone calling, in-frame beta chains kept. All rows with the same CDR3 protein become a single entry with the most common DNA and genes. The sample table records about 540,000 distinct CDR3 sequences; 14% of these occur just once. Roughly 10% of the sample goes to the ten largest clones.

This TCR was recovered from a man aged 45-65 years who received an inactivated influenza vaccine. Donor details come from another sample of the same person, matched by shared clones. The sequence is built from TRBV12-3 or TRBV12-4 and TRBJ1-4; the D gene remains uncertain. The sequences come from PBMCs from blood, collected 11 to 12 days after vaccination. The nucleotide sequence is given as TGTGCCAGCAGTTTGAGGTCAGAAAAACTGTTTTTT. Protein translation: CASSLRSEKLFF.